One TCR beta chain is described in this entry. The antigen is not known. The data were obtained in a study of T cells in Graves' hyperthyroidism and ophthalmopathy. Study findings and constraints: Stable hyperthyroidism was separated from ophthalmopathy by a model based on 13 V-J features.

TCR beta CDR3 sequences were amplified from RNA transcripts. HTBI primers were the set used in a first-round RT-PCR of the TCR CDR3. TCRdb processed the multiplex PCR reads anew with MiXCR; each CDR3 protein has one entry. The sample has around 420,000 distinct CDR3 sequences, 15% to 18% seen once. The authors deemed Graves' hyperthyroidism stable absent ophthalmopathy progression within 18 months. Uncontrolled infection, other autoimmune disease, pregnancy or lactation excluded patients. The material sequenced was blood. The sequence was collected from a young woman with Graves' hyperthyroidism.

CDR3 nucleotide sequence: TGCGCCAGCAGTCCCTCAGGGAGTGACTCCTACGAGCAGTACTTC. This gives the protein CASSPSGSDSYEQYF. The chain couples TRBV4-3 to TRBJ2-7; D may be TRBD1 or TRBD2 (5 bases each). V shed 6 bases and J shed 0 bases, with 15 bases lying between them. CDR3 size: 15 residues. The germline V gene encodes CDR1 LGHNA and CDR2 YSLEER.